The 3 T cell receptor beta chains below come from one sample, sequenced in a study of blood T cell repertoires in COVID-19. The assay was immunoSEQ multiplex PCR, and TCRdb's table has in-frame clones only and misses some. This table holds 110,000 or so clones, 81% found once. The sequenced material came from peripheral blood. The receptors were sampled from a man at least 80 years old with acute or convalescent COVID-19.

The chain couples TRBV18 to TRBJ1-1; D gene ambiguous. The V gene's germline CDR1 is KGHSH and CDR2 LQKENI. This CDR3 has 13 residues. V lost 6 bases and J lost 3, with 11 bases in between. The CDR3 sequence: CASSPGLDTEAFF. CDR3 nucleotides: TGTGCCAGCTCCCCCGGACTTGACACTGAAGCTTTCTTT.

This rearrangement joins TRBV29-1 to TRBJ2-5; D is possibly TRBD1 (6 bases). Looked up from germline, CDR1 is SQVTM and CDR2 is ANQGSEA. The V gene lost 0 bases and the J gene lost 4 bases, with 12 bases spanning the gap. This CDR3 region has 14 residues. The CDR3 region has the DNA TGCAGCGTTGAAGATACAGGGCTAGGAGAGACCCAGTACTTC. Translation: CSVEDTGLGETQYF.

The chain joins TRBV5-4 to TRBJ1-3, with D unclear. This CDR3 comprises 14 residues. V dropped 3 bases and J dropped 0 bases, with 7 bases sitting between them. The germline gives CDR1 SGHNT, CDR2 YYREEE (reference sequence). Here the CDR3 DNA reads TGTGCCAGCAGCTCCGGTTTCTCTGGAAACACCATATATTTT. It yields the protein CASSSGFSGNTIYF.